Reported below is one T cell receptor (beta chain). This clone is categorized as medium-sized (0.01 to 0.1%). The clone's antigen remains unknown. No base quality information exists; no much larger clone differs at one position. CD4+ T-LGLL patients were recruited from hematology units in Padova (Italy), Helsinki (Finland) and Shinshu (Japan). Depending on sample availability, patient samples were obtained as bead-purified CD4+, CD4+CD8+, CD57+ or CD56+ fractions, or as unselected PBMC. Patient TCRbeta data were integrated with somatic STAT5B mutation profiles obtained by deep amplicon sequencing of the same DNA. All TCR-sequenced material derived from peripheral blood: patient blood samples and healthy donor buffy coats. Peripheral blood mononuclear cells were isolated by Ficoll-Hypaque gradient centrifugation. The Gentra Puregene Cell and Tissue kit was used for genomic DNA extraction, and quantification was performed on a Qubit 2.0 fluorometer.

This specimen comes from a study of STAT5B mutations in CD4+ large granular lymphocyte leukemia (dated by TCRdb to between 2021 and 2024). General notes on the study: When cryopreserved patient cells were available, CD8+ cells were first depleted, and selection with anti-CD4 microbeads was then performed. Flow cytometry on FACSCanto II or FACSVerse confirmed that purified fractions exceeded 95% purity among lymphocytes. The study compared the TCRbeta repertoires of patients with CD4+ T-cell large granular lymphocyte leukemia against the TCRbeta repertoires of healthy blood donors. The research as a whole found: The data were not HLA-matched, and the relatively small sample size could explain the higher clonality seen in CD4+ compared with CD8+ T-LGLL. TRBV06-family usage was enriched among the top patient clones (8/27) compared with healthy controls (2/35). Patient cell sources varied, and just 5 to 7 CD4-sorted patient samples were included in the clonality comparison against healthy controls. Each patient's main leukemic clonotypes were private, but approximately 27% of these clonotypes showed up at low frequency in the non-leukemic repertoires of other patients. Compared with healthy CD4+ repertoires, CD4-sorted patient repertoires appeared more clonal, and this difference remained even after the putative leukemic clones were removed.

Based on the germline V gene (reference sequence), the CDR1 and CDR2 sequences are MNHEY and SMNVEV. Between the V and J ends, shortened by 3 bases and 7 bases respectively, the junction contains 24 bases. CDR3 length: 17 amino acids, cysteine to phenylalanine. This entry keeps only the CDR3 DNA: 51 bases, framed from base 1. The immunoSEQ assay at survey resolution was used to sequence TCRbeta rearrangements from genomic DNA. In the original analysis: Clonotypes above 5% of the repertoire were treated as putative leukemic clones, yielding 45 to 60 across 25 to 35 patients. A lowest detectable productive clonotype frequency of 2.59 x 10-5 was observed in the TCR sequencing data. Only productive TCRbeta rearrangements, meaning sequences that were complete and in-frame, were kept for the analyses. Sample clonality was computed as Simpson clonality in the immunoSEQ Analyzer version 3.0. Clones were binned by frequency as very rare, small, medium, large (1-20%) or hyperexpanded (>20%). Generation probabilities were estimated with OLGA 1.2.3, V-gene circos plots were made with VDJtools, specificities were looked up in VDJdb, and CDR3 motifs were identified with GLIPH. TCRdb took this table from immuneACCESS and kept in-frame rearrangements with V and J called. Such tables lack part of the clones; where checked against another copy, unresolved V genes explain under half of the gap, and the rest is unexplained. That table is the source of V, J and clone size, and D and trimming were worked out from the DNA. The sample data list roughly 6,700 clones, and roughly 70% of these were observed just once. The leading ten clones occupy less than 2% of the sample.

Sequenced input: PBMCs. The sequence came from a woman aged 70 to 79 with CD4+ T-cell large granular lymphocyte leukemia. Recombination connected TRBV27 to TRBJ1-1, with TRBD1 tentatively as D gene (5 bases match). The encoded CDR3 is CASSLRTWSPRQGEAFF. The nucleotides read TGTGCCAGCAGTTTGAGGACGTGGTCACCGCGCCAGGGTGAAGCTTTCTTT.